The clone carrying this T cell receptor (beta chain) was counted ten times or more. Its antigen is unknown. The CDR3 has 13 residues. V dropped 7 bases and J dropped 0 bases, with 10 bases sitting between them. The sample belongs to a study of Graves' ophthalmopathy and Graves' hyperthyroidism. Findings and limits, study-wide: At about 69% sensitivity and approximately 72% specificity, the model predicted progression of the ophthalmopathy. Appearing in blood as well were most expanded thyroid clonotypes above 0.001 frequency.

Moderate-to-severe activity, with CAS ≥3, NOSPECS ≥4 and duration under 3 months, characterized the donors with ophthalmopathy. A diagnosis was made from clinical symptoms together with serum thyroxine, TRAb, thyroid ultrasound and orbital computed tomography. Investigators amplified TCR beta CDR3 regions from RNA transcripts. Following a first-round RT-PCR that used HTBI primers, a second-round multiplex PCR was carried out. MiXCR, run by TCRdb on the multiplex PCR reads, gives a single entry per CDR3 protein. The sample includes about 340,000 distinct CDR3 sequences, roughly 17% seen only once; the top ten take more than 9%.

V gene TRBV12-3 or TRBV12-4 combines with J gene TRBJ2-7; D gene unclear. Sequenced sample: peripheral blood. This receptor was obtained from an adult man with Graves' ophthalmopathy. The CDR3 is CASTIDSSYEQYF. CDR3 nucleotide sequence: TGTGCCAGCACCATCGATAGCTCCTACGAGCAGTACTTC.